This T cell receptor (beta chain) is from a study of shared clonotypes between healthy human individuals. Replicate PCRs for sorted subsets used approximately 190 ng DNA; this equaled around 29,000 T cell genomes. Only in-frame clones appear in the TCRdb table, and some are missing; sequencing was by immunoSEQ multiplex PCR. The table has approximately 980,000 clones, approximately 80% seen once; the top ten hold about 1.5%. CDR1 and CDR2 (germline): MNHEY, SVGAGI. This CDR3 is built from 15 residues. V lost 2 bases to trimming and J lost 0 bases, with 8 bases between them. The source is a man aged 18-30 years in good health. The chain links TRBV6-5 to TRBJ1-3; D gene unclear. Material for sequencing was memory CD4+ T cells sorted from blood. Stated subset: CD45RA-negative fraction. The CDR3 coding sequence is TGTGCCAGCAGTTACGTACGGGACTCTGGAAACACCATATATTTT. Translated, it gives CASSYVRDSGNTIYF.